These 10 T cell receptor beta chains originate from one sample sequenced in a study of T cell responses to AZD1222 COVID-19 vaccine. Libraries were prepared by immunoSEQ multiplex PCR; TCRdb keeps only in-frame clonotypes and omits some of them. The sample has over 150,000 clones, 88% seen once. The specimen was peripheral blood, collected on day 0 of AZD1222 vaccination. The receptors derive from an adult in good health.

The V gene is TRBV6-2 or TRBV6-3, the J gene TRBJ2-7; TRBD1 aligns across 11 bases. Trimming at V came to 0 bases and at J to 2 bases, leaving 3 bases not matched to a gene. In germline, CDR1 is MNHEY, CDR2 SVGEGT. The CDR3 is 16 amino acids. The CDR3 DNA reads TGTGCCAGCAGTTACTCGGGGGACAGGGGGGCCTACGAGCAGTACTTC. Encoded protein: CASSYSGDRGAYEQYF.

Here the CDR3 reads CSLNSYGYTF. In DNA, the CDR3 is TGCAGTTTAAACAGCTATGGCTACACCTTC. The chain carries TRBV20-1 and TRBJ1-2; D not certain. In germline, CDR1 is DFQATT, CDR2 SNEGSKA (reference sequence). This CDR3 is built from 10 residues. Trimming took 8 bases from V and 4 from J, leaving 8 bases between them.

The V call is TRBV6-6, the J call TRBJ2-3; no clear D. The V gene's germline CDR1 is MNHNY and CDR2 SVGAGI (reference sequence). Trimming stripped 2 bases from V and 6 bases from J, with 9 bases between. The CDR3 consists of 13 residues. The DNA of the CDR3 is TGTGCCAGCAGTTACCGGCTCGGGGATACGCAGTATTTT. Residues: CASSYRLGDTQYF.

The chain carries TRBV2 and TRBJ1-4, with 10 bases identical to TRBD1. The V gene end was trimmed by 5 bases and the J gene end by 3 bases; junction bases not matched to a gene: 9. The CDR3 is made up of 17 amino acids. CDR1 is SNHLY and CDR2 is FYNNEI in the germline V gene. In DNA form, the CDR3 reads TGTGCCAGCAGTCGATTTGGGACAGGGGTTGCTAATGAAAAACTGTTTTTT. It specifies CASSRFGTGVANEKLFF.

This clone has a single count. V usage is TRBV7-2 and J usage is TRBJ1-3; no definite D call. CDR1 and CDR2 from the germline V gene are SGHTA and FQGNSA. The CDR3 covers 12 residues. With 2 bases removed from V and 4 bases from J, the gap between germline ends came to 3 bases. The CDR3, as DNA: TGTGCCAGCAGCTTACAGGGAAACACCATATATTTT. Amino acids: CASSLQGNTIYF.

The chain uses TRBV29-1 and TRBJ2-1; D gene unclear. The CDR3 runs 10 residues. Deletions cut 4 bases from V and 9 bases from J, with 7 bases between. In germline, CDR1 is SQVTM, CDR2 ANQGSEA. CDR3 DNA: TGCAGCGTTGTGGCGGCTGAGCAGTTCTTC. Protein product: CSVVAAEQFF.

CDR3 sequence: CASSREQNEEAFF. DNA for the CDR3: TGTGCCAGCAGTAGGGAACAAAACGAGGAAGCTTTCTTT. The chain employs TRBV6-5 and TRBJ1-1; D is uncertain. The CDR3 totals 13 residues. Per the germline V gene, CDR1 is MNHEY and CDR2 is SVGAGI. The V end lost 5 bases, the J end lost 8 bases, and 15 bases lay between the germline ends.

The chain uses TRBV6-1 and TRBJ2-2, with D hard to call. V was clipped by 3 bases and J by 4 bases, with 15 bases between them. This CDR3 region has 16 residues. Looked up from germline, CDR1 is MNHNS and CDR2 is SASEGT. This CDR3 is CASSDSYGPATGELFF. The CDR3 bases are TGTGCCAGCAGTGATTCCTACGGACCCGCCACCGGGGAGCTGTTTTTT.

The rearrangement joins TRBV9 to TRBJ2-2; D is undetermined. Germline lookup yields CDR1 SGDLS and CDR2 YYNGEE. Trimming removed 5 bases at V and 4 bases at J, with 12 bases between. The CDR3 length is 14 residues. CDR3 nucleotide sequence: TGTGCCAGCAGAAACAGTGTAGGCACCGGGGAGCTGTTTTTT. Amino acids: CASRNSVGTGELFF.

The chain is built from TRBV7-2 and TRBJ1-1; TRBD1 agrees at 7 bases. Germline trimming cut 5 bases from V and 5 bases from J; bases unmatched to any gene: 5. There are 13 residues in the CDR3. CDR1 is SGHTA and CDR2 is FQGNSA in the germline V gene. The CDR3 bases are TGTGCCAGCAGCAAAGACAGGGAGACTGAAGCTTTCTTT. It encodes CASSKDRETEAFF.